These 2 T cell receptor beta chains came from one sample sequenced in a study of PD-1 blockade in classical Hodgkin lymphoma. Autologous stem cell transplantation was followed by relapse in every patient, and brentuximab vedotin exposure varied. Produced via immunoSEQ multiplex PCR; TCRdb's table is partial and in-frame only. The table lists 20,000 to 25,000 clones, roughly two thirds of them singletons. The sequences come from peripheral blood mononuclear cells (PBMCs), collected at baseline. These receptors all come from a human donor with classical Hodgkin lymphoma.

J is TRBJ2-7 and V is TRBV15, with D possibly matching TRBD1 (5 bases). The CDR3 has 13 amino acids. Germline CDR1 and CDR2: LNHNV and YYDKDF (reference sequence). V was pared by 3 bases and J by 3 bases, with 9 bases between. For the CDR3, the DNA is TGTGCCACCAGCAGGGACATAGGCTACGAGCAGTACTTC. It encodes CATSRDIGYEQYF.

This clone was observed at least ten times. This CDR3 is also generated by other DNA sequences in the sample. V and J are TRBV27 and TRBJ2-2, with D hard to call. The germline V gene encodes CDR1 MNHEY and CDR2 SMNVEV (reference sequence). This CDR3 contains 13 residues. V lost 3 bases and J lost 5, with 7 bases in between. The CDR3: CASSLRLTGELFF. For the CDR3, the DNA is TGTGCCAGCAGTTTGAGGTTAACCGGGGAGCTGTTTTTT.